A single sample is the source of the 20 T cell receptor beta chains below, sequenced in a study of blood T cells in healthy people across ages. Primers used in a second PCR of roughly 6 to 11 cycles were a sample-barcoded 5' primer and a J-beta primer mix. TCRdb reprocessed the 5' RACE reads via MiXCR and lists one record per CDR3 protein. Among 750,000 to 950,000 distinct CDR3 sequences listed, around half were seen once. The sample comprised blood. These receptors were taken from a man older than 75 in good health.

The gene calls are TRBV10-3 and TRBJ2-1; TRBD1 is a possible D gene (5 bases). The V end lost 0 bases, the J end lost 8 bases, and 14 bases lay between the germline ends. CDR3 length: 15 residues. Germline loops: CDR1 ENHRY, CDR2 SYGVKD. CDR3 nucleotide sequence: TGTGCCATCAGTGAGTCGGCAGGGATGGGCGATGAGCAGTTCTTC. This codes for CAISESAGMGDEQFF.

The CDR3 sequence is CASSLGQGRRGYTF. DNA of the CDR3: TGTGCCAGCAGCTTGGGACAGGGACGTCGGGGCTACACCTTC. The rearrangement uses TRBV7-2 and TRBJ1-2, with 9 bases aligning to TRBD1. The ends lost 3 bases at V and 8 bases at J; junction bases unmatched: 7. Germline values: CDR1 SGHTA, CDR2 FQGNSA. The CDR3 spans 14 residues. Using reference TRBV7-2 and TRBJ1-2 for the parts outside the CDR3, the full variable domain is GAGVSQSPSNKVTEKGKDVELRCDPISGHTALYWYRQSLGQGLEFLIYFQGNSAPDKSGLPSDRFSAERTGGSVSTLTIQRTQQEDSAVYLCASSLGQGRRGYTFGSGTRLTVV.

This clonotype was found a few times. This chain connects TRBV4-1 to TRBJ1-2; no firm D call. Per germline, CDR1 MGHRA and CDR2 YSYEKL. V was shortened by 5 bases and J by 2 bases, with 15 bases between the two germline ends. The CDR3 has 15 amino acids. The CDR3: CASSSPERANYGYTF. In DNA, the CDR3 is TGCGCCAGCAGCTCTCCCGAGAGGGCCAACTATGGCTACACCTTC.

The rearrangement joins TRBV7-9 to TRBJ2-5; TRBD1 agrees at 8 bases. From germline, CDR1 is SEHNR and CDR2 FQNEAQ (reference sequence). Trimming removed 3 bases from V and 5 bases from J; junction bases left unmatched: 8. This CDR3 is 15 amino acids long. This chain's CDR3 is CASSFPGGAGETQYF. The CDR3 bases are TGTGCCAGCAGCTTTCCAGGGGGCGCGGGGGAGACCCAGTACTTC.

Here the CDR3 DNA reads TGTGCCAGCAGCGCGGGACAGCTTTTAGAGACCCAGTACTTC. Its protein product is CASSAGQLLETQYF. The chain recombines TRBV9 with TRBJ2-7; 7 bases are shared with TRBD1. The DNA end is a closer match to TRBJ2-5, so the J assignment may be wrong. CDR1 and CDR2 from the germline V gene are SGDLS and YYNGEE. This CDR3 contains 14 residues.

CDR3 coding DNA: TGCGCCAGCAGCTTGGTCGACCGCGTCTACGAGCAGTACTTC. Encoded protein: CASSLVDRVYEQYF. V is TRBV5-1 and J is TRBJ2-7; D call uncertain. Germline loops: CDR1 SGHRS, CDR2 YFSETQ. This CDR3 has 14 amino acids. V gave up 0 bases and J gave up 3 bases, with 10 bases separating them.

A few counts support this clonotype. This chain links TRBV2 with TRBJ2-4; TRBD2 might be the D (6 bases). V lost 6 bases to trimming and J lost 0 bases, with 15 bases between them. Germline V gives CDR1 SNHLY, CDR2 FYNNEI. There are 16 residues in the CDR3. CDR3 coding DNA: TGTGCCAGCAGCGCGGGACCGTCCATAGCCAAAAACATTCAGTACTTC. It yields the protein CASSAGPSIAKNIQYF.

The chain links TRBV6-7 to TRBJ2-3; 10 positions match TRBD1. TRBV6-7 is an ORF for which the function is uncertain. Trimming took 6 bases from V and 5 from J; bases not matched to a gene: 8. This CDR3 has 15 amino acids. CDR3 region: CASSRDRGRKDTQYF. The CDR3 DNA reads TGTGCCAGCAGCCGCGACAGGGGGCGCAAAGATACGCAGTATTTT.

The chain combines TRBV27 with TRBJ2-7; 11 bases align to TRBD1. CDR1 is MNHEY, CDR2 SMNVEV, per germline (reference sequence). The trim removed 5 bases at V and 0 bases at J, leaving 6 bases unmatched. The CDR3 is made up of 16 amino acids. CDR3 DNA: TGTGCCAGCAGTGGACAGGGGGCTCGCTTCTCCTACGAGCAGTACTTC. Its translation is CASSGQGARFSYEQYF.

The table lists this clonotype with a few counts. The chain links TRBV7-2 to TRBJ2-7; D is unresolved. The CDR3 extends over 15 amino acids. Looked up from germline, CDR1 is SGHTA and CDR2 is FQGNSA. Trimming pared 2 bases from V and 1 base from J, leaving 12 bases between. The CDR3 DNA follows: TGTGCCAGCAGCTTAAGGATAGATGTGTCCTACGAGCAGTACTTC. Amino acids: CASSLRIDVSYEQYF.

The J gene is TRBJ2-3, the V gene TRBV27; D uncertain. Germline-derived CDR1 and CDR2 are MNHEY and SMNVEV (reference sequence). CDR3 length equals 15 residues. V gave up 0 bases and J gave up 14 bases, with 21 bases separating them. This chain's CDR3 is CASSLSKHGHRYAYF. CDR3 DNA sequence: TGTGCCAGCAGTTTATCGAAACATGGTCACAGATACGCGTATTTT.

The chain uses TRBV5-1 and TRBJ1-4; D is unresolved. The length of the CDR3 is 14 residues. The ends were cut back, 4 bases at V and 7 bases at J, with 14 bases in the middle. In germline, CDR1 is SGHRS, CDR2 YFSETQ. The CDR3 DNA reads as TGCGCCAGCAGCATCGGACCGGACGGTGAAAAACTGTTTTTT. Its protein product is CASSIGPDGEKLFF.

At least ten counts were recorded for this clonotype. The chain employs TRBV5-1 and TRBJ2-7, with TRBD2 identical over 7 bases. Trimming at V came to 4 bases and at J to 5 bases, leaving 0 bases not matched to a gene. There are 11 residues in the CDR3. CDR1 SGHRS and CDR2 YFSETQ come from the germline V gene. The CDR3 region is CASSGTNEQYF. In DNA form, the CDR3 reads TGCGCCAGCAGCGGGACTAACGAGCAGTACTTC. The full variable domain, in which reference TRBV5-1 and TRBJ2-7 provide the parts outside the CDR3, is KAGVTQTPRYLIKTRGQQVTLSCSPISGHRSVSWYQQTPGQGLQFLFEYFSETQRNKGNFPGRFSGRQFSNSRSEMNVSTLELGDSALYLCASSGTNEQYFGPGTRLTVT.

The chain is built from TRBV6-5 and TRBJ2-2; D is possibly TRBD1 (6 bases). V was clipped by 2 bases and J by 6 bases, with 13 bases between them. Germline values: CDR1 MNHEY, CDR2 SVGAGI. The CDR3 has 15 amino acids. For the CDR3, the DNA is TGTGCCAGCAGTTACGGTGGGGGCGGCGCCGGGGAGCTGTTTTTT. Amino acids: CASSYGGGGAGELFF.

The rearrangement uses TRBV7-6 and TRBJ1-6; D gene ambiguous. CDR3 length: 18 residues. Trimming took off 4 bases at V and 0 bases at J, with 16 bases between the two ends. Germline assignment: CDR1 SGHVS and CDR2 FNYEAQ. The CDR3, as DNA: TGTGCCAGCAGCTCCGATGCCCCCTCGAGCTCCTATAATTCACCCCTCCACTTT. As protein: CASSSDAPSSSYNSPLHF.

V is TRBV24-1 and J is TRBJ2-1, with D possibly matching TRBD2 (6 bases). Germline V lookup: CDR1 KGHDR, CDR2 SFDVKD. The CDR3 is made up of 16 amino acids. V lost 5 bases, J lost 0 bases, and 13 bases lay in between. The CDR3 spells CATSAGTGSSYNEQFF. CDR3 sequence (DNA): TGTGCCACCAGTGCAGGGACTGGGAGCTCCTACAATGAGCAGTTCTTC.

The chain uses TRBV20-1 and TRBJ2-7, with D unclear. V shed 5 bases and J shed 1 base, with 9 bases lying between them. The CDR3 has 12 residues. Germline loops: CDR1 DFQATT, CDR2 SNEGSKA (reference sequence). CDR3 loop: CSAASNSYEQYF. As DNA, the CDR3 is TGCAGTGCTGCATCAAATTCCTACGAGCAGTACTTC.

The chain couples TRBV5-1 to TRBJ1-1; D unresolved. With 5 bases removed from V and 1 base from J, the gap between germline ends came to 15 bases. Germline V gives CDR1 SGHRS, CDR2 YFSETQ. The CDR3 covers 15 residues. CDR3 protein: CASRREGFSNTEAFF. Here the CDR3 DNA reads TGCGCCAGCAGAAGGGAAGGATTCTCGAACACTGAAGCTTTCTTT.

The chain recombines TRBV20-1 with TRBJ2-1; weak D call: TRBD2 (5 bases). From germline, CDR1 is DFQATT and CDR2 SNEGSKA (reference sequence). This CDR3 is 14 amino acids long. The V end lost 3 bases, the J end lost 3 bases, and 12 bases lay between the germline ends. The CDR3 here is CSARRRDIYNEQFF. The CDR3 DNA sequence: TGCAGTGCTAGGAGACGGGATATCTACAATGAGCAGTTCTTC.

The genes are TRBV6-5 and TRBJ2-3, with 7 bases fitting TRBD1. Germline V gene lookup returns CDR1 MNHEY and CDR2 SVGAGI. V lost 8 bases and J lost 14; bases outside the gene matches: 19. CDR3 length: 14 residues. The CDR3 loop reads CASAPGTGVRYAYF. The CDR3 nucleotides read TGTGCCAGCGCGCCCGGAACAGGGGTCAGATACGCGTATTTT.